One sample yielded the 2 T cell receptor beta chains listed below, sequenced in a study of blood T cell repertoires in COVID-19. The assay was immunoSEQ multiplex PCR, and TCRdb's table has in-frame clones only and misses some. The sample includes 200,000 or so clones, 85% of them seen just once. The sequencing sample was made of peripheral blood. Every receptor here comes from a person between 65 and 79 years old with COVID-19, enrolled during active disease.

The CDR3 loop reads CASSPPKLAGENNEQFF. CDR3 nucleotides: TGTGCCAGTAGTCCCCCCAAACTAGCGGGGGAAAACAATGAGCAGTTCTTC. The chain employs TRBV19 and TRBJ2-1, with TRBD2 matching over 11 bases. The trim removed 5 bases at V and 5 bases at J, leaving 11 bases unmatched. Germline V CDR1 and CDR2: LNHDA, SQIVND (reference sequence). The CDR3 extends over 17 amino acids.

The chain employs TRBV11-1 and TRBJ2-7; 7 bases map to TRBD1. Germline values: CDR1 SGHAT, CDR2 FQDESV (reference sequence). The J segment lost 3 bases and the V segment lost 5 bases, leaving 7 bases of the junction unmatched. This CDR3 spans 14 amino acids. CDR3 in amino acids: CASSQGDGNYEQYF. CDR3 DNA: TGTGCCAGCAGCCAGGGGGATGGCAACTACGAGCAGTACTTC.